Listed below are T cell receptor beta chains from one sample, sequenced in a study of T cells expressing NK-cell markers. TCRdb reprocessed the 5' RACE reads and keeps a single row for each CDR3 protein, giving no DNA. This repertoire includes roughly 390,000 distinct CDR3 sequences. Sequencing was carried out using blood T cells: a sorted CD56 or NKG2C T cell subset, CD4+ or CD8+ T cells, or bulk PBMC T cells (not recorded which). The receptor source for this set is a woman aged 45-59 years in good health. Both conserved end residues are part of each CDR3.

CDR3,J,V
CASSFGQGGNQPQHF,TRBJ1-5,TRBV12-3/TRBV12-4
CASSEAGFNNEQFF,TRBJ2-1,TRBV7-9
CATMREGGELFF,TRBJ2-2,TRBV24-1
CASSPTGIYEQYF,TRBJ2-7,TRBV28
CASSLAGSYGYTF,TRBJ1-2,TRBV12-3/TRBV12-4
CASSGTLAKNIQYF,TRBJ2-4,TRBV12-3/TRBV12-4
CASVLDNEQFF,TRBJ2-1,TRBV12-3/TRBV12-4
CSASPMTGTGGEETQYF,TRBJ2-5,TRBV20-1
CASSLKRLHTQYF,TRBJ2-3,TRBV7-2
CASSQTRLSGNTIYF,TRBJ1-3,TRBV4-1
CASSPGTQQSTDTQYF,TRBJ2-3,TRBV5-6
CSAAGGTDNSPLHF,TRBJ1-6,TRBV20-1
CSVAGGVEVPYTQYF,TRBJ2-3,TRBV29-1
CASSQVATTPIRQETQYF,TRBJ2-5,TRBV3-1
CSAREPPLYNNEQFF,TRBJ2-1,TRBV20-1
CSAREPREYWGEQFF,TRBJ2-1,TRBV20-1
CSATLPDRGGYTF,TRBJ1-2,TRBV20-1
CASSLDRGGTHNEQFF,TRBJ2-1,TRBV5-6
CASSYERSGYTF,TRBJ1-2,TRBV5-1
CASKGDTVGETQYF,TRBJ2-5,TRBV5-1
CSVGNSNQPQHF,TRBJ1-5,TRBV20-1
CSASTGSFLGTQYF,TRBJ2-5,TRBV20-1
CASSPPTGYEQYF,TRBJ2-7,TRBV6-5
CASSQVRGIGGETQYF,TRBJ2-5,TRBV3-1
CASSGEGYNEQFF,TRBJ2-1,TRBV11-3